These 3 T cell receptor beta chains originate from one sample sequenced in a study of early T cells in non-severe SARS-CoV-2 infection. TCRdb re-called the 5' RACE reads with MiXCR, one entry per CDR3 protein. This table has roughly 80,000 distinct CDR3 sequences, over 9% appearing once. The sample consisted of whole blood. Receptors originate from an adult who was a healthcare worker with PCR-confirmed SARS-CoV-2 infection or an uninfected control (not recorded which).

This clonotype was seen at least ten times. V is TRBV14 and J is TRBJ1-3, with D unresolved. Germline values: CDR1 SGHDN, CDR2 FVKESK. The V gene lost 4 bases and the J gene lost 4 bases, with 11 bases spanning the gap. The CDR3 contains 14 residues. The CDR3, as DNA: TGTGCCAGCAGCCCGGGCCTGGGCGGAAACACCATATATTTT. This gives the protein CASSPGLGGNTIYF. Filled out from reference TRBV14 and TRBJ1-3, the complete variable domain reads EAGVTQFPSHSVIEKGQTVTLRCDPISGHDNLYWYRRVMGKEIKFLLHFVKESKQDESGMPNNRFLAERTGGTYSTLKVQPAELEDSGVYFCASSPGLGGNTIYFGEGSWLTVV.

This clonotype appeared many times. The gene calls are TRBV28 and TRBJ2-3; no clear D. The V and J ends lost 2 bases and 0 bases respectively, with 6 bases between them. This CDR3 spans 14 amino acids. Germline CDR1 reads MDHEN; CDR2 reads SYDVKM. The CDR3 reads CASSLKGSTDTQYF. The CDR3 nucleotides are TGTGCCAGCAGTTTAAAGGGAAGCACAGATACGCAGTATTTT.

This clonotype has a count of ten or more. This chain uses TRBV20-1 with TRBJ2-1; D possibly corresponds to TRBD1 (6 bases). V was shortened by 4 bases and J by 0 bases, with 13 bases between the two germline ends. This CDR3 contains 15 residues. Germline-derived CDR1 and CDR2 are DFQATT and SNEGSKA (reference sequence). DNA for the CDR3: TGCAGTGCTAAACCAGGGACAAGCTCCTACAATGAGCAGTTCTTC. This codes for CSAKPGTSSYNEQFF.